Below, one T cell receptor beta chain is given with its context. Its antigen remains unknown. These data originate in a study of cytomegalovirus exposure and HLA in healthy donors. Findings of the study overall: Per a prior analysis, the majority of TCR beta V segments were productive roughly 87% or roughly 30% of the time. Many donors carried some public TCRs, although rarity characterized most TCR sequences.

This CDR3 region has 12 residues. Germline loops: CDR1 MNHEY, CDR2 SVGAGI. V lost 6 bases and J lost 4, with 9 bases in between. This PCR relied on a set of 60 Vbeta primers and 13 Jbeta primers. Profiled with immunoSEQ multiplex PCR; TCRdb holds only in-frame clones, not every one. The listing records 100,000 to 150,000 clones. The receptor was isolated from a woman in her forties in good health and CMV-seropositive. This chain uses TRBV6-5 with TRBJ2-5; perhaps TRBD2 as D (6 bases). Sequences were obtained from PBMCs. The CDR3 DNA reads as TGTGCCAGCAGCCCCGGGAGAGAGACCCAGTACTTC. It specifies CASSPGRETQYF.